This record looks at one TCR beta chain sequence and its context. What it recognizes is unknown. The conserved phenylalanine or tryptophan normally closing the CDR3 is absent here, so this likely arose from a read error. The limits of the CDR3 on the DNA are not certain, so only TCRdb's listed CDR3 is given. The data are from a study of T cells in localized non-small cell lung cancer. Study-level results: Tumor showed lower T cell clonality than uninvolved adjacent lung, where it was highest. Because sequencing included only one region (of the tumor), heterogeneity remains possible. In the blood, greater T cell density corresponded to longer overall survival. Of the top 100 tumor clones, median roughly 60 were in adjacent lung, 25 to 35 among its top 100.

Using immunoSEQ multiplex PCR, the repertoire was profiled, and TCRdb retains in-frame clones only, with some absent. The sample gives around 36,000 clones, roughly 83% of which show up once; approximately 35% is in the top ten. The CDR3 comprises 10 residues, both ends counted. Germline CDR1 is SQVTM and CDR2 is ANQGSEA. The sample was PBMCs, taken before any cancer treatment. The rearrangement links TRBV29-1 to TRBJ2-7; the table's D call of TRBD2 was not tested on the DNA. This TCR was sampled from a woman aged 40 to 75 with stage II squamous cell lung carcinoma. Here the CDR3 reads CSLGRGVNGL.